The TCR beta chain under discussion was sequenced for a study of blood T cell repertoires in COVID-19. On the study more broadly: Samples taken during acute and convalescent COVID-19 were collected in the United States, Italy and Spain.

J gave up 5 bases and V 3 bases, and 4 bases lay outside the gene matches. The germline V gene encodes CDR1 LNHNV and CDR2 YYDKDF (reference sequence). The CDR3 spans 15 residues. Profiled with immunoSEQ multiplex PCR; TCRdb holds only in-frame clones, not every one. The sample records about 290,000 clones, 89% being singletons. This rearrangement joins TRBV15 to TRBJ1-4; 9 bases match TRBD1. The sample consisted of peripheral blood. This clonotype was sampled from a woman aged 40 to 50 who had recovered from COVID-19. The CDR3 nucleotides are TGTGCCACCAGCAGCCGGACAGGGGCGAATGAAAAACTGTTTTTT. As protein: CATSSRTGANEKLFF.